Below, 21 T cell receptor beta chains from the same sample are listed, as sequenced in a study of blood T cell repertoires in COVID-19. The table came from immunoSEQ multiplex PCR; TCRdb's copy has only in-frame clones and leaves some out. The sample lists 65,000 to 85,000 clones, approximately 88% seen once, with roughly 2.4% in the top ten. Sequences were obtained from peripheral blood. These receptors all come from a human donor in a cohort sampled during active COVID-19.

The V gene is TRBV5-1, the J gene TRBJ1-5, with unresolved D. Looked up from germline, CDR1 is SGHRS and CDR2 is YFSETQ. V was clipped by 0 bases and J by 8 bases, with 18 bases between them. The CDR3 spans 16 residues. CDR3 sequence (DNA): TGCGCCAGCAGCTTGGGCGGCAGCCTACTAAGCGAGCCCCAGCATTTT. Encoded protein: CASSLGGSLLSEPQHF. The entire variable domain, with the rest obtained from reference TRBV5-1 and TRBJ1-5, is as follows: KAGVTQTPRYLIKTRGQQVTLSCSPISGHRSVSWYQQTPGQGLQFLFEYFSETQRNKGNFPGRFSGRQFSNSRSEMNVSTLELGDSALYLCASSLGGSLLSEPQHFGDGTRLSIL.

The chain carries TRBV10-1 and TRBJ2-1, with 7 bases identical to TRBD1. Per germline, CDR1 WNHNN and CDR2 SYGVQD (reference sequence). V lost 6 bases and J lost 5; bases outside the gene matches: 4. CDR3 length: 13 amino acids. DNA for the CDR3: TGCGCCAGCAGCAAGACAGGGAACAATGAGCAGTTCTTC. Translated, it gives CASSKTGNNEQFF.

This chain connects TRBV5-5 to TRBJ2-5; 7 bases match TRBD2. V dropped 3 bases and J dropped 7; count of bases not matched to a gene: 6. CDR3 length: 13 amino acids. The germline V gene has CDR1 SGHKS and CDR2 YYEKEE (reference sequence). CDR3 DNA sequence: TGTGCCAGCAGCTCCCGGGAGGTGGGGACCCAGTACTTC. Translation gives CASSSREVGTQYF.

This clone was counted between two and nine times. The chain combines TRBV20-1 with TRBJ1-5, with D uncertain. CDR1 and CDR2 (germline): DFQATT, SNEGSKA (reference sequence). CDR3 length: 11 residues. Trimming removed 5 bases from V and 6 bases from J, with 8 bases in between. CDR3: CSADSGQPQHF. In DNA form, the CDR3 reads TGCAGTGCTGATAGCGGTCAGCCCCAGCATTTT.

This chain uses TRBV28 with TRBJ1-4, with D possibly TRBD1 on 6 matching bases. V was shortened by 7 bases and J by 4 bases, with 16 bases between the two germline ends. Germline values: CDR1 MDHEN, CDR2 SYDVKM. The CDR3 is 15 residues long. DNA for the CDR3: TGTGCCAGCAACCCCCAAGGACAGCGTAATGAAAAACTGTTTTTT. This codes for CASNPQGQRNEKLFF.

The rearrangement uses TRBV7-2 and TRBJ2-3, with D perhaps TRBD2 (6 bases). The CDR3 runs to 14 residues. V dropped 4 bases and J dropped 7 bases, with 15 bases sitting between them. CDR1 is SGHTA and CDR2 is FQGNSA in the germline V gene. CDR3 DNA: TGTGCCAGCAGCTACCTCGGGGGTTGGAATACGCAGTATTTT. Its translation: CASSYLGGWNTQYF.

To note about this clone: At one end the junction does not follow the germline gene, possibly because of a read error. This chain connects TRBV7-7 to TRBJ1-4; no definite D call. The CDR3 is 16 residues long. Germline V lookup: CDR1 SSHAT, CDR2 FNYEAQ (reference sequence). The DNA of the CDR3 is TGTGCTAGCAGCTTAGGGAGTGCCGCAACTAATGAAAAACTGTTTTTT. Translating it yields CASSLGSAATNEKLFF.

A single count supports this clone. This sequence joins TRBV3-1 (or the pseudogene TRBV3-2) and TRBJ2-7, with 13 positions matching TRBD2. V gave up 2 bases and J gave up 0 bases; unmatched junction bases: 10. In germline, CDR1 is LGHDT, CDR2 YNNKEL (reference sequence). The CDR3 contains 19 residues. The CDR3 region is CASSQSGGLAGPSSYEQYF. CDR3 DNA: TGTGCCAGCAGCCAAAGTGGGGGACTAGCGGGGCCAAGCTCCTACGAGCAGTACTTC.

To note about this clone: Other DNA sequences in the same sample also yield this CDR3. The CDR3 loop is CASSATVNYGYTF. The CDR3 nucleotides read TGTGCCAGCAGCGCAACAGTTAACTATGGCTACACCTTC. The J gene is TRBJ1-2, the V gene TRBV28; D gene unclear. Germline CDR1 is MDHEN and CDR2 is SYDVKM. The CDR3 is 13 amino acids. Trimming shortened V by 6 bases and J by 1 base, and 9 bases separated the two germline ends.

The genes are TRBV5-1 and TRBJ2-5; tentatively, D is TRBD1 (5 bases). CDR1 is SGHRS, CDR2 YFSETQ, per germline. The CDR3 runs 12 residues. The V end was cut by 10 bases, the J end by 2 bases, with 12 bases between. The CDR3 nucleotides are TGCGCCTTTAAAAGGGGTCAAGAGACCCAGTACTTC. Its translation: CAFKRGQETQYF.

The table lists this clone with a count of one. The CDR3 DNA is TGCGCCAGCAGCATACGGTTGGCCGGGGTTGCTTTCTTT. It translates to CASSIRLAGVAFF. The rearrangement uses TRBV5-1 and TRBJ1-1; D gene uncertain. There are 13 residues in the CDR3. CDR1 and CDR2 from the germline V gene are SGHRS and YFSETQ. V lost 4 bases and J 11 bases, leaving 18 bases between the germline ends.

CDR3 bases: TGCGCCAGCAGTAGGGACAGGCATGACTATGGCTACACCTTC. Translating it yields CASSRDRHDYGYTF. The rearrangement uses TRBV10-2 and TRBJ1-2; 8 nucleotides match TRBD1. CDR3 length equals 14 residues. Germline V gene lookup returns CDR1 WSHSY and CDR2 SAAADI. Unmatched junction bases numbered 5, after V lost 5 bases and J lost 3 bases.

The genes are TRBV7-9 and TRBJ1-1; TRBD1 might be the D (6 bases). This CDR3 has 15 residues. Trimming took off 4 bases at V and 1 base at J, with 13 bases between the two ends. CDR1 and CDR2 from the germline V gene are SEHNR and FQNEAQ (reference sequence). Written as DNA, the CDR3 is TGTGCCAGCAGCTACGTCAGGACAGAGAACACTGAAGCTTTCTTT. Its translation is CASSYVRTENTEAFF.

The chain couples TRBV7-2 to TRBJ2-5; 8 bases line up with TRBD1. This CDR3 has 15 amino acids. Germline loops: CDR1 SGHTA, CDR2 FQGNSA. Germline trimming cut 4 bases from V and 7 bases from J; bases unmatched to any gene: 11. The chain's CDR3 is CASSYGDRGAGTQYF. CDR3 DNA sequence: TGTGCCAGCAGCTATGGCGACAGGGGCGCGGGGACCCAGTACTTC.

This clone was detected once. The J gene is TRBJ2-7, the V gene TRBV6-1; no definite D call. This CDR3 is 16 amino acids long. Germline values: CDR1 MNHNS, CDR2 SASEGT. Trimming cost V 3 bases and J 5 bases, with 20 bases left between them. In DNA, the CDR3 is TGTGCCAGCAGTGATGGCAGATCCCGTCCTAGGAACGAGCAGTACTTC. Encoded protein: CASSDGRSRPRNEQYF.

In its sample, this clone was seen a few times. The gene calls are TRBV5-1 and TRBJ2-1; 12 nucleotides line up with TRBD2. V lost 1 base to trimming and J lost 9 bases; unmatched junction nucleotides: 5. This CDR3 region has 15 residues. The germline V gene encodes CDR1 SGHRS and CDR2 YFSETQ. The CDR3: CASSLRLAGGGEQFF. DNA of the CDR3: TGCGCCAGCAGCTTGAGGCTAGCGGGAGGGGGTGAGCAGTTCTTC. Using reference TRBV5-1 and TRBJ2-1 for the parts outside the CDR3, the full variable domain is KAGVTQTPRYLIKTRGQQVTLSCSPISGHRSVSWYQQTPGQGLQFLFEYFSETQRNKGNFPGRFSGRQFSNSRSEMNVSTLELGDSALYLCASSLRLAGGGEQFFGPGTRLTVL.

J is TRBJ1-2 and V is TRBV5-1; TRBD1 matches 7 bases. Germline loops: CDR1 SGHRS, CDR2 YFSETQ. The CDR3 runs 15 residues. Trimming took 0 bases from V and 1 from J; bases not matched to a gene: 3. CDR3 nucleotide sequence: TGCGCCAGCAGCTTGGCGGGGGACAGTAACTATGGCTACACCTTC. It is translated as CASSLAGDSNYGYTF.

This clone has only one observation. J is TRBJ2-3 and V is TRBV5-5; maybe TRBD2 (5 bases). The germline V and J ends were trimmed by 5 bases and 2 bases, with 15 bases remaining between them. The CDR3 totals 15 residues. CDR1 and CDR2 from the germline V gene are SGHKS and YYEKEE (reference sequence). CDR3 sequence: CASSPREGSTDTQYF. The CDR3 DNA sequence: TGTGCCAGCAGTCCCCGGGAAGGATCCACAGATACGCAGTATTTT.

This clone was seen a handful of times. The chain has TRBV7-9 and TRBJ2-7; 7 nucleotides align to TRBD1. CDR1 is SEHNR, CDR2 FQNEAQ, per germline (reference sequence). Trimming at V came to 5 bases and at J to 1 base, leaving 5 bases not matched to a gene. The CDR3 is 14 residues long. CDR3 residues: CASSQGQMSYEQYF. In nucleotides, the CDR3 is TGTGCCAGCAGCCAGGGACAGATGTCCTACGAGCAGTACTTC.

As DNA, the CDR3 is TGTGCCAGCAGCCGACAGGGCCTCTCCTACGAGCAGTACTTC. Its protein product is CASSRQGLSYEQYF. The chain has TRBV6-5 and TRBJ2-7, with 7 bases aligning to TRBD1. V was pared by 6 bases and J by 0 bases, with 5 bases of the junction left unmatched. Per the germline V gene, CDR1 is MNHEY and CDR2 is SVGAGI. The CDR3 consists of 14 residues.

Turning to this clone: Germline and junction disagree at one end, which may indicate a read error. The chain recombines TRBV29-1 with TRBJ2-1; TRBD2 matches at 7 bases. Germline assignment: CDR1 SQVTM and CDR2 ANQGSEA. This CDR3 has 13 amino acids. This chain's CDR3 is CSVRGLSYHEQFF. The CDR3 DNA sequence: TGCAGCGTTCGGGGACTATCCTACCATGAGCAGTTCTTC.